The 24 T cell receptor beta chains below were found in one sample sequenced in a study of blood T cell repertoires in COVID-19. The repertoire was sequenced with immunoSEQ multiplex PCR; TCRdb's copy has only in-frame clones and lacks some. The sample records fewer than 200,000 clones, around 80% being singletons. The sample consisted of peripheral blood. These receptors came from a woman in her seventies who had recovered from COVID-19.

This clone turned up a few times. The V gene is TRBV5-4, the J gene TRBJ2-5; tentatively, D is TRBD2 (5 bases). This CDR3 is 15 amino acids long. V lost 3 bases to trimming and J lost 5 bases, with 17 bases between them. Germline CDR1 SGHNT, CDR2 YYREEE (reference sequence). The CDR3 spells CASSSGGSLGETQYF. For the CDR3, the DNA is TGTGCCAGCAGCTCCGGCGGGTCACTGGGCGAGACCCAGTACTTC. Variable domain in full (rest from reference TRBV5-4 and TRBJ2-5): ETGVTQSPTHLIKTRGQQVTLRCSSQSGHNTVSWYQQALGQGPQFIFQYYREEENGRGNFPPRFSGLQFPNYSSELNVNALELDDSALYLCASSSGGSLGETQYFGPGTRLLVL.

Concerning this clone: The sample carries other DNA sequences with the same CDR3. The chain uses TRBV18 and TRBJ2-7; TRBD2 matches at 7 bases. The CDR3 covers 14 residues. The V segment lost 3 bases and the J segment 4 bases; nucleotides outside the gene matches: 6. Germline V gene lookup returns CDR1 KGHSH and CDR2 LQKENI. The CDR3 is CASSPPGLPYEQYF. The CDR3 DNA is TGTGCCAGCTCACCCCCGGGACTACCATACGAGCAGTACTTC.

The V and J genes are TRBV3-1 (or the pseudogene TRBV3-2) and TRBJ1-1; D gene unclear. Germline loops: CDR1 LGHDT, CDR2 YNNKEL (reference sequence). The V end lost 1 base, the J end lost 1 base, and 4 bases lay between the germline ends. The CDR3 spans 13 residues. The DNA of the CDR3 is TGTGCCAGCAGCCAAGCCCAGAACACTGAAGCTTTCTTT. This encodes CASSQAQNTEAFF.

This sequence joins TRBV30 and TRBJ2-2; D remains unclear. Germline V gene lookup returns CDR1 GTSNPN and CDR2 SVGIG (reference sequence). Trimming removed 0 bases from V and 11 bases from J, with 7 bases in between. CDR3 length: 11 residues. CDR3 protein: CAWSVGAELFF. The CDR3 nucleotides are TGTGCCTGGAGTGTTGGAGCTGAGCTGTTTTTT.

The genes are TRBV2 and TRBJ2-1; TRBD2 agrees at 7 bases. The CDR3 consists of 14 residues. V gave up 10 bases and J gave up 1 base; unmatched junction bases: 7. Germline assignment: CDR1 SNHLY and CDR2 FYNNEI. CDR3 residues: CATPGGSSYNEQFF. The CDR3 DNA follows: TGTGCCACCCCCGGCGGGAGTTCCTACAATGAGCAGTTCTTC.

The chain is built from TRBV5-1 and TRBJ1-4, with D uncertain. The CDR3 covers 14 residues. Trimming removed 4 bases from V and 4 bases from J, with 11 bases in between. The germline V gene encodes CDR1 SGHRS and CDR2 YFSETQ. CDR3 DNA sequence: TGCGCCAGCAGCGCGGACGGGATTAATGAAAAACTGTTTTTT. It specifies CASSADGINEKLFF. Full variable domain (outside the CDR3, taken from reference TRBV5-1 and TRBJ1-4): KAGVTQTPRYLIKTRGQQVTLSCSPISGHRSVSWYQQTPGQGLQFLFEYFSETQRNKGNFPGRFSGRQFSNSRSEMNVSTLELGDSALYLCASSADGINEKLFFGSGTQLSVL.

The rearrangement joins TRBV7-3 to TRBJ1-6, with 7 positions matching TRBD1. The CDR3 loop spans 14 amino acids. CDR1 is SGHTA and CDR2 is FQGTGA in the germline V gene. The V segment lost 5 bases and the J segment 8 bases; nucleotides outside the gene matches: 6. In nucleotides, the CDR3 is TGTGCCAGCAGCCGCCAGGGGGTGGATTCACCCCTCCACTTT. Its protein is CASSRQGVDSPLHF. The whole variable domain, remainder taken from reference TRBV7-3 and TRBJ1-6, is GAGVSQTPSNKVTEKGKYVELRCDPISGHTALYWYRQSLGQGPEFLIYFQGTGAADDSGLPNDRFFAVRPEGSVSTLKIQRTERGDSAVYLCASSRQGVDSPLHFGNGTRLTVT.

This rearrangement joins TRBV19 to TRBJ1-4; 8 positions match TRBD1. With 9 bases clipped from V and 6 bases from J, the junction kept 12 bases outside the gene matches. Germline CDR1 and CDR2: LNHDA and SQIVND (reference sequence). This CDR3 is built from 15 residues. For the CDR3, the DNA is TGTGCCAGCAACGACAGGGGTGAGGGGGATGAAAAACTGTTTTTT. Its protein product is CASNDRGEGDEKLFF.

This clone came up a few times. CDR3: CASSPRGAGTDTQYF. The CDR3 region has the DNA TGTGCCAGCAGCCCACGTGGGGCCGGCACAGATACGCAGTATTTT. The rearrangement links TRBV7-3 to TRBJ2-3; weak D call: TRBD1 (5 bases). The CDR3 has 15 amino acids. Trimming took off 5 bases at V and 1 base at J, with 13 bases between the two ends. Germline assignment: CDR1 SGHTA and CDR2 FQGTGA.

This chain uses TRBV5-4 with TRBJ2-5; 12 nucleotides align to TRBD2. CDR1 SGHNT and CDR2 YYREEE come from the germline V gene (reference sequence). V shed 4 bases and J 4 bases; nucleotides not matched to a gene: 5. This CDR3 comprises 15 residues. CDR3 region: CASSPGGLAGETQYF. Written as DNA, the CDR3 is TGTGCCAGCAGCCCGGGGGGACTAGCGGGAGAGACCCAGTACTTC.

The V and J genes are TRBV27 and TRBJ1-5; D is perhaps TRBD1 (5 bases). The V gene's germline CDR1 is MNHEY and CDR2 SMNVEV (reference sequence). V lost 3 bases and J 7 bases, leaving 13 bases between the germline ends. The CDR3 has 14 residues. The CDR3 DNA follows: TGTGCCAGCAGTTTGGGAGGGGCCCACCAGCCCCAGCATTTT. The encoded protein is CASSLGGAHQPQHF.

This sequence joins TRBV7-9 and TRBJ2-3; 7 nucleotides align to TRBD1. Germline V gene sequence: CDR1 SEHNR, CDR2 FQNEAQ (reference sequence). With 1 base clipped from V and 7 bases from J, the junction kept 11 bases outside the gene matches. The CDR3 loop spans 16 amino acids. CDR3 protein: CASSLGSAGGWNTQYF. As DNA, the CDR3 is TGTGCCAGCAGCTTAGGCTCGGCAGGGGGTTGGAATACGCAGTATTTT.

This sequence joins TRBV5-1 and TRBJ2-7; 9 bases are a match to TRBD1. Germline lookup yields CDR1 SGHRS and CDR2 YFSETQ. The CDR3 is made up of 15 amino acids. The trim removed 4 bases at V and 2 bases at J, leaving 7 bases unmatched. The CDR3, as DNA: TGCGCCAGCAGCCCAGGGACAGGGCGGGCCTACGAGCAGTACTTC. Residues: CASSPGTGRAYEQYF. Full variable domain (rest looked up from reference TRBV5-1 and TRBJ2-7): KAGVTQTPRYLIKTRGQQVTLSCSPISGHRSVSWYQQTPGQGLQFLFEYFSETQRNKGNFPGRFSGRQFSNSRSEMNVSTLELGDSALYLCASSPGTGRAYEQYFGPGTRLTVT.

The rearrangement uses TRBV7-3 and TRBJ1-5; maybe TRBD1 (5 bases). Germline V gives CDR1 SGHTA, CDR2 FQGTGA. This CDR3 has 13 amino acids. The ends were cut back, 2 bases at V and 5 bases at J, with 7 bases in the middle. CDR3: CASSLFRDQPQHF. In nucleotides, the CDR3 is TGTGCCAGCAGCTTATTCAGGGATCAGCCCCAGCATTTT.

This clone turned up a few times. V and J are TRBV11-2 and TRBJ1-2; 9 positions agree with TRBD1. This CDR3 spans 17 amino acids. V gave up 4 bases and J gave up 5 bases; unmatched junction bases: 14. Germline assignment: CDR1 SGHAT and CDR2 FQNNGV. The CDR3 is CASSWAGTGSVRYGYTF. In DNA, the CDR3 is TGTGCCAGCAGCTGGGCCGGGACAGGGAGCGTAAGGTATGGCTACACCTTC. Supplemented by reference TRBV11-2 and TRBJ1-2, the full variable domain reads EAGVAQSPRYKIIEKRQSVAFWCNPISGHATLYWYQQILGQGPKLLIQFQNNGVVDDSQLPKDRFSAERLKGVDSTLKIQPAKLEDSAVYLCASSWAGTGSVRYGYTFGSGTRLTVV.

There are a few counts of this clone. The chain is built from TRBV5-1 and TRBJ2-1; D call uncertain. The germline gives CDR1 SGHRS, CDR2 YFSETQ. The length of the CDR3 is 13 residues. V dropped 5 bases and J dropped 0 bases, with 6 bases sitting between them. CDR3 bases: TGCGCCAGCAGGCCCAGCTCCTACAATGAGCAGTTCTTC. Amino acids: CASRPSSYNEQFF.

The chain's CDR3 is CASSPIRGGGSYNEQFF. The CDR3 coding sequence is TGCGCCAGCAGCCCTATCCGCGGGGGGGGCTCCTACAATGAGCAGTTCTTC. The J gene is TRBJ2-1, the V gene TRBV4-1; 9 nucleotides agree with TRBD2. Germline V gives CDR1 MGHRA, CDR2 YSYEKL. With V trimmed by 4 bases and J by 0 bases, 7 bases remained unmatched. The CDR3 totals 17 residues.

This chain links TRBV7-7 with TRBJ2-1, with TRBD2 matching 8 bases. Unmatched junction bases numbered 5, after V lost 5 bases and J lost 2 bases. Germline CDR1 is SSHAT and CDR2 is FNYEAQ (reference sequence). The CDR3 has 15 amino acids. The CDR3 region has the DNA TGTGCCAGCAGCCCCACTAGCGGCACCTACAATGAGCAGTTCTTC. Protein: CASSPTSGTYNEQFF.

The CDR3 is CASGGSGGFEQFF. In DNA, the CDR3 is TGTGCCTCCGGGGGTAGCGGGGGGTTTGAGCAGTTCTTC. The chain joins TRBV19 to TRBJ2-1, with 10 bases aligning to TRBD2. Germline trimming cut 11 bases from V and 9 bases from J; bases unmatched to any gene: 10. Germline CDR1 and CDR2: LNHDA and SQIVND (reference sequence). This CDR3 has 13 amino acids.

Comments on this clone: Compared with germline, one end of the junction differs, possibly owing to a read error. This chain links TRBV6-5 with TRBJ2-1; a possible D gene is TRBD2 (5 bases). This CDR3 contains 11 residues. Germline values: CDR1 MNHEY, CDR2 SVGAGI. The DNA for the CDR3 is TGTGCCAGCGCTAACGAGGGCGCCCGGGTCTTC. Translating it yields CASANEGARVF.

The genes are TRBV19 and TRBJ1-5; a weak D match, TRBD1 (5 bases). Germline V gene lookup returns CDR1 LNHDA and CDR2 SQIVND (reference sequence). V gave up 2 bases and J gave up 5 bases, with 13 bases separating them. The CDR3 contains 15 residues. CDR3 sequence reads: CASSIRGISDQPQHF. CDR3 coding DNA: TGTGCCAGTAGTATAAGGGGCATAAGTGATCAGCCCCAGCATTTT.

Only one count was recorded for this clone. The gene calls are TRBV5-1 and TRBJ1-4, with D possibly being TRBD1 (6 bases). The CDR3 consists of 15 residues. The germline CDR1 and CDR2 sequences are SGHRS and YFSETQ. Trimming took off 0 bases at V and 13 bases at J, with 19 bases between the two ends. The CDR3 reads CASSLGAGAPDGLFF. The DNA of the CDR3 is TGCGCCAGCAGCTTGGGGGCAGGGGCCCCCGACGGACTGTTTTTT.

The gene calls are TRBV7-6 and TRBJ2-7; D is perhaps TRBD2 (7 bases). The CDR3 runs 16 residues. Germline V lookup: CDR1 SGHVS, CDR2 FNYEAQ. V was cut by 1 base and J by 2 bases, with 15 bases left in between. The chain's CDR3 is CASSLVGRGAAYEQYF. CDR3 bases: TGTGCCAGCAGCTTAGTGGGTCGGGGGGCCGCCTACGAGCAGTACTTC.

The V and J genes are TRBV7-3 and TRBJ1-1; D is ambiguous. CDR3 length: 13 residues. The V and J ends lost 7 bases and 2 bases respectively, with 11 bases between them. Germline V gene lookup returns CDR1 SGHTA and CDR2 FQGTGA. CDR3 DNA sequence: TGTGCCAGCACCCACGGTGTAAACACTGAAGCTTTCTTT. Its protein is CASTHGVNTEAFF.